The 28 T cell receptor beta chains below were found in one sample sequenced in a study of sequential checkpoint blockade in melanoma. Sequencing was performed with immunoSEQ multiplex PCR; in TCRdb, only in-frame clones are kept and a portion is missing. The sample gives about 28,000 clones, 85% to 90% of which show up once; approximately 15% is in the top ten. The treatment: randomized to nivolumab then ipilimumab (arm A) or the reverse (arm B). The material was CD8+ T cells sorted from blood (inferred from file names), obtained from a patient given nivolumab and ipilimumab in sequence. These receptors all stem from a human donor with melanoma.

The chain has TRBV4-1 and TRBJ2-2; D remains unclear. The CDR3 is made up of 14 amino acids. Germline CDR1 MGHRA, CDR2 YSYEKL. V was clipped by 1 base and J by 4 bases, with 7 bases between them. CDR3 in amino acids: CASSQVSRTGELFF. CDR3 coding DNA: TGCGCCAGCAGCCAAGTGTCGCGCACCGGGGAGCTGTTTTTT.

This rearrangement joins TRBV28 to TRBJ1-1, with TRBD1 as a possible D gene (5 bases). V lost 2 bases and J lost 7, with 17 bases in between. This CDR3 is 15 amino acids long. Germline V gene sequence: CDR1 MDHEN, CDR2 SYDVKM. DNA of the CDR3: TGTGCCAGCAGTTTACCATCGGGACTGCTCAATGAAGCTTTCTTT. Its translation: CASSLPSGLLNEAFF.

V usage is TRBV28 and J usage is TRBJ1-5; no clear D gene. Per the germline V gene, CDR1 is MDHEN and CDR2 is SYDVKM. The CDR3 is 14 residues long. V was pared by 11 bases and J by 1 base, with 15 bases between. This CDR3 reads CAAGDVGSNQPQHF. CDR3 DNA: TGTGCCGCAGGTGACGTTGGCAGCAATCAGCCCCAGCATTTT.

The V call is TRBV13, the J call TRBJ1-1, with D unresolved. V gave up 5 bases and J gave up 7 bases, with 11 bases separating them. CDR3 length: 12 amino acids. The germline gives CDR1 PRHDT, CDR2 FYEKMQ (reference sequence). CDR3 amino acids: CASSLLRDEAFF. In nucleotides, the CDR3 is TGTGCCAGCAGCCTCCTGAGGGATGAAGCTTTCTTT.

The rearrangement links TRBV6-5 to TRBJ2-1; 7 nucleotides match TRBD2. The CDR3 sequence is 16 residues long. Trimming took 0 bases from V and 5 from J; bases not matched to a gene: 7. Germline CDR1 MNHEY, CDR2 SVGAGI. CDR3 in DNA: TGTGCCAGCAGTTACTCGAGCGGGGAGGTCCACAATGAGCAGTTCTTC. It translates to CASSYSSGEVHNEQFF.

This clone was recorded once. CDR3 sequence reads: CASSVDRANYGYTF. CDR3 DNA sequence: TGTGCCAGCAGCGTAGACAGGGCAAACTATGGCTACACCTTC. The chain links TRBV9 to TRBJ1-2, with a weak D call TRBD1 (6 bases). V lost 0 bases, J lost 2 bases, and 8 bases lay in between. The germline gives CDR1 SGDLS, CDR2 YYNGEE. This CDR3 region has 14 residues.

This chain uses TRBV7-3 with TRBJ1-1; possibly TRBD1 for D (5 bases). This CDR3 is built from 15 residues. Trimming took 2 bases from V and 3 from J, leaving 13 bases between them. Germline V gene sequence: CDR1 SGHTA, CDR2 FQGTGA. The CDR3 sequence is CASSLGAGRDTEAFF. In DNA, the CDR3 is TGTGCCAGCAGCTTAGGGGCAGGGAGGGACACTGAAGCTTTCTTT.

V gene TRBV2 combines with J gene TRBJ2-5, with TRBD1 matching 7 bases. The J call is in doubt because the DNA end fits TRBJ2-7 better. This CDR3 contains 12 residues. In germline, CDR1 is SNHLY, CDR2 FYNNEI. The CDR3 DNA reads TGTGCCAGCACAGACAGGGCCTACGAGCAGTACTTC. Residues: CASTDRAYEQYF.

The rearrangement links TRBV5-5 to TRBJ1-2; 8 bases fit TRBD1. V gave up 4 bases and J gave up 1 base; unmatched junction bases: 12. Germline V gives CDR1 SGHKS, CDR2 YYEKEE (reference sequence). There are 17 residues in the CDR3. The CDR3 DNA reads TGTGCCAGCAGCCCGGACAGGGCCCGAACACTTAACTATGGCTACACCTTC. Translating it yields CASSPDRARTLNYGYTF. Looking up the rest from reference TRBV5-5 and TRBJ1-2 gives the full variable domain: DAGVTQSPTHLIKTRGQQVTLRCSPISGHKSVSWYQQVLGQGPQFIFQYYEKEERGRGNFPDRFSARQFPNYSSELNVNALLLGDSALYLCASSPDRARTLNYGYTFGSGTRLTVV.

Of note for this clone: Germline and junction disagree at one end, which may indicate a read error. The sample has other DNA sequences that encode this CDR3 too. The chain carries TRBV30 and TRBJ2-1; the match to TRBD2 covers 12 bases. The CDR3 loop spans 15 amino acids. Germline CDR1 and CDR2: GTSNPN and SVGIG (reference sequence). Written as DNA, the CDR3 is TGCGCCTGGAGTGAGACTAGCGGGGGATACAATGAGCAGTTCTTC. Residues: CAWSETSGGYNEQFF.

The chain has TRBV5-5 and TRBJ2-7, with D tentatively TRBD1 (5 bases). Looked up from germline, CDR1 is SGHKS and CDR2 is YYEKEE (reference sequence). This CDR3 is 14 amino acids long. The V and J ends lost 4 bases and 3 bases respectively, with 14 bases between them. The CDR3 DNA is TGTGCCAGCAGCGTAGAAACAGGAGACTACGAGCAGTACTTC. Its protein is CASSVETGDYEQYF.

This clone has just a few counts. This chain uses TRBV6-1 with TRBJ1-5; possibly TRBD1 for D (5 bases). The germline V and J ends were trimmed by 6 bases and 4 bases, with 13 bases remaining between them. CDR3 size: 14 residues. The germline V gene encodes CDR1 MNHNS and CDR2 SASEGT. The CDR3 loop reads CASRRNQGNQPQHF. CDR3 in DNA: TGTGCCAGCAGGAGGAATCAGGGAAATCAGCCCCAGCATTTT.

This CDR3 reads CASRLQGQGNTEAFF. CDR3 in DNA: TGTGCCAGTAGATTACAGGGGCAGGGGAACACTGAAGCTTTCTTT. The chain links TRBV19 to TRBJ1-1; 7 bases match TRBD1. From germline, CDR1 is LNHDA and CDR2 SQIVND (reference sequence). The CDR3 sequence is 15 residues long. The J segment lost 1 base and the V segment lost 6 bases, leaving 8 bases of the junction unmatched.

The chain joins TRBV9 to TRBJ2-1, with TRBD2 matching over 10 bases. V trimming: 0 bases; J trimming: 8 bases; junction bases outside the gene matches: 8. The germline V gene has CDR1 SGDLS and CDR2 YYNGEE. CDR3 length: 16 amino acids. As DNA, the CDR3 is TGTGCCAGCAGCGTAGATGGTAGCGGGGGGCAGTATGAGCAGTTCTTC. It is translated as CASSVDGSGGQYEQFF.

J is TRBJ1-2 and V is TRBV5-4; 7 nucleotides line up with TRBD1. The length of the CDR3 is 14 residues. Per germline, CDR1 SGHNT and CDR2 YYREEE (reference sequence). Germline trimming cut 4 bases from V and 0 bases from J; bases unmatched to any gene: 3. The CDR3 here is CASSRGGTNYGYTF. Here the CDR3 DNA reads TGTGCCAGCAGCCGAGGGGGCACTAACTATGGCTACACCTTC.

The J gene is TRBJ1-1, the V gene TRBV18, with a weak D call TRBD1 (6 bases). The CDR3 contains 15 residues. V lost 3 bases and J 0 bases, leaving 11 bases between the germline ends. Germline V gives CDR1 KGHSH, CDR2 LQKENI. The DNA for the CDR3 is TGTGCCAGCTCACCTACGACAGGAATGAACACTGAAGCTTTCTTT. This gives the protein CASSPTTGMNTEAFF.

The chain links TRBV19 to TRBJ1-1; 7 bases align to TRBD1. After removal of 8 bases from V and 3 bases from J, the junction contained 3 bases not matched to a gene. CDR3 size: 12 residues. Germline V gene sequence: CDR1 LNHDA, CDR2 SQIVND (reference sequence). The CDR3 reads CASSTGYTEAFF. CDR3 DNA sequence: TGTGCCAGTTCGACAGGGTACACTGAAGCTTTCTTT.

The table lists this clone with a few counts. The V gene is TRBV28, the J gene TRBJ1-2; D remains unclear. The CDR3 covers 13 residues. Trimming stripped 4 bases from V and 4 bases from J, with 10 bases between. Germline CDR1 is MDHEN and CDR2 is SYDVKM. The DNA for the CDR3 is TGTGCCAGCAGTTGGGCCTCTTTCTATGGCTACACCTTC. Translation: CASSWASFYGYTF.

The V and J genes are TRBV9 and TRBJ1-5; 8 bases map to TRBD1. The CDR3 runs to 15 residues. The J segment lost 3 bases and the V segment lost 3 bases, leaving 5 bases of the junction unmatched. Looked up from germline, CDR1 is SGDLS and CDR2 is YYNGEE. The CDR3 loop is CASSAGQGVNQPQHF. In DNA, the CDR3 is TGTGCCAGCAGCGCAGGACAGGGCGTCAATCAGCCCCAGCATTTT.

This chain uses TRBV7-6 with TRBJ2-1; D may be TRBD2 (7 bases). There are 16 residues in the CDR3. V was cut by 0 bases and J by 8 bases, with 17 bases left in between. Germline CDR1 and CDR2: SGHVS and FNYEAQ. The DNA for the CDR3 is TGTGCCAGCAGCTTAGCGGGGGGGACAAGCGACCATGAGCAGTTCTTC. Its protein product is CASSLAGGTSDHEQFF.

The chain's CDR3 is CAWTPSGGTDTQYF. CDR3 coding DNA: TGTGCCTGGACGCCTAGCGGGGGAACAGATACGCAGTATTTT. The V gene is TRBV30, the J gene TRBJ2-3; 10 nucleotides line up with TRBD2. Germline loops: CDR1 GTSNPN, CDR2 SVGIG (reference sequence). The CDR3 has 14 amino acids. Unmatched junction bases numbered 4, after V lost 4 bases and J lost 3 bases.

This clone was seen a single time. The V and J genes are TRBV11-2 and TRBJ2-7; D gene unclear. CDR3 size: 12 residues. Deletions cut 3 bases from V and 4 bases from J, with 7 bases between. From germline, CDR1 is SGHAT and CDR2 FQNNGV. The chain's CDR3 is CASSFRAYEQYV. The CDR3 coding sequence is TGTGCCAGCAGCTTTCGAGCGTACGAGCAGTACGTC.

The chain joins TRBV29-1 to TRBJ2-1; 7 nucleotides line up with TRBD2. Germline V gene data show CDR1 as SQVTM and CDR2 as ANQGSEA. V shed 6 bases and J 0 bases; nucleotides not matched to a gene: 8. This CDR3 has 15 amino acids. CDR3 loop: CSVPGAGYSYNEQFF. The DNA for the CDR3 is TGCAGCGTACCGGGAGCGGGATACTCCTACAATGAGCAGTTCTTC.

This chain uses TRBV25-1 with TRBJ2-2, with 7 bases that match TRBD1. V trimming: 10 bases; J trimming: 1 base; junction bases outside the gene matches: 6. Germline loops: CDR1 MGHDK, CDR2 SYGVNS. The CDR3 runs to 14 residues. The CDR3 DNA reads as TGTGCCACTCAAGGGACAGTGAACACCGGGGAGCTGTTTTTT. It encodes CATQGTVNTGELFF.

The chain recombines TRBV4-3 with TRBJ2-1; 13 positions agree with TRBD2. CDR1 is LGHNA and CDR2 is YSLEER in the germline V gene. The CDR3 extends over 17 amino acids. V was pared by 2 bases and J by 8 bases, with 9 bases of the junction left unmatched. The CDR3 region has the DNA TGCGCCAGCAGCCAAACTAGCGGGAGGGTCCCGCACCATGAGCAGTTCTTC. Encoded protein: CASSQTSGRVPHHEQFF.

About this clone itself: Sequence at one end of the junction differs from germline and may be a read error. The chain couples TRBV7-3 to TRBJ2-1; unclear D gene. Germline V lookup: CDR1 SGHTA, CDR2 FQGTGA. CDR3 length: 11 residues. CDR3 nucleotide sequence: TGTGCCAGCAGCTCCTCCAATGAGCAGTTCTTC. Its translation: CASSSSNEQFF.

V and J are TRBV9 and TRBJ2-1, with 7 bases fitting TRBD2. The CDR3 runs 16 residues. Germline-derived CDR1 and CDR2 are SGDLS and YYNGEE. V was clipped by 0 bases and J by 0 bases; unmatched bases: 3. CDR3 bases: TGTGCCAGCAGCGTAGGCGGGGGAAGCTCCTACAATGAGCAGTTCTTC. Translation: CASSVGGGSSYNEQFF. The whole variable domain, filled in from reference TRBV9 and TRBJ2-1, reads DSGVTQTPKHLITATGQRVTLRCSPRSGDLSVYWYQQSLDQGLQFLIQYYNGEERAKGNILERFSAQQFPDLHSELNLSSLELGDSALYFCASSVGGGSSYNEQFFGPGTRLTVL.

In DNA form, the CDR3 reads TGTGCCAGCAGCGTAGGTAGCGGGAGGGCCTATGAGCAGTTCTTC. Translating it yields CASSVGSGRAYEQFF. The gene calls are TRBV9 and TRBJ2-1, with 11 bases matching TRBD2. Germline CDR1 reads SGDLS; CDR2 reads YYNGEE. The V segment lost 0 bases and the J segment 8 bases; nucleotides outside the gene matches: 4. The CDR3 covers 15 residues.